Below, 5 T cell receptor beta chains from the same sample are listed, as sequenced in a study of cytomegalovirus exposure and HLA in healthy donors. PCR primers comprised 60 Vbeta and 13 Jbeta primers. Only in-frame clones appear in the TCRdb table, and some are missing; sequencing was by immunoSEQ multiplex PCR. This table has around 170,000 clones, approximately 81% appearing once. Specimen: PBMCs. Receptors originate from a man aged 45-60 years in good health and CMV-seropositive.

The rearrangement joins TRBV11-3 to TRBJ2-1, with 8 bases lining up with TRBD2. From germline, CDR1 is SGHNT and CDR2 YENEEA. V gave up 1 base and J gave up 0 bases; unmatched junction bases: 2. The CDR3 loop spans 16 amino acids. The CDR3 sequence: CASSLGSGSSYNEQFF. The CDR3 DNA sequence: TGTGCCAGCAGCTTAGGCAGCGGGAGCTCCTACAATGAGCAGTTCTTC.

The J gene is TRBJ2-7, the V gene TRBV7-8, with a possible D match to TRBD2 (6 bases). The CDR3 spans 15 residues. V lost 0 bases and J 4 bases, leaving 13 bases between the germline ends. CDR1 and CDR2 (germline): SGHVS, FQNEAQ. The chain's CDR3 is CASSLARAGLYEQYF. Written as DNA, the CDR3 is TGTGCCAGCAGCTTAGCTAGGGCGGGACTTTACGAGCAGTACTTC.

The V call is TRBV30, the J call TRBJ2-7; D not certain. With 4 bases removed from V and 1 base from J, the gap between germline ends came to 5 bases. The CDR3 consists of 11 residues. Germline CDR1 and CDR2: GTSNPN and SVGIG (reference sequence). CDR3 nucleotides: TGTGCCTGGACCAGATCCTACGAGCAGTACTTC. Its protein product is CAWTRSYEQYF.

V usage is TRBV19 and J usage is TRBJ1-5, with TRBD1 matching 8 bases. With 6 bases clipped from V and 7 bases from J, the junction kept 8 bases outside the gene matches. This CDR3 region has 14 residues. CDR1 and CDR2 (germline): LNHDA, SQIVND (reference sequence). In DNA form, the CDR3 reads TGTGCCAGTAGACCCCAGGGGGCGGGACAGCCCCAGCATTTT. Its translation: CASRPQGAGQPQHF.

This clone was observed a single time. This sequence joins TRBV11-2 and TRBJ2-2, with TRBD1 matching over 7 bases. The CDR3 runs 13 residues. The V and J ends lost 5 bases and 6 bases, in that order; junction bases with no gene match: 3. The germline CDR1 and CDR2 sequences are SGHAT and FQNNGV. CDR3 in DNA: TGTGCCAGCAGCCTCGGACAGGCCGGGGAGCTGTTTTTT. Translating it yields CASSLGQAGELFF.